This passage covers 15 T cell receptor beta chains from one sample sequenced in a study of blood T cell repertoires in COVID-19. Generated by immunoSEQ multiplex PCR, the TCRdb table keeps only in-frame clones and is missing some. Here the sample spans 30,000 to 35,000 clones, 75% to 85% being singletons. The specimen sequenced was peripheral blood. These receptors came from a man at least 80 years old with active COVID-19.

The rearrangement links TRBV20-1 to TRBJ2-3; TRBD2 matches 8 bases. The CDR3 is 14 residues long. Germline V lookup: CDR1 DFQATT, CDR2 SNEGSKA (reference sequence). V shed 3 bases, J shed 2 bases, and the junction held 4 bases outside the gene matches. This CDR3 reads CSASSGVVTDTQYF. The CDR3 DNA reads TGCAGTGCTAGTAGCGGGGTTGTCACAGATACGCAGTATTTT.

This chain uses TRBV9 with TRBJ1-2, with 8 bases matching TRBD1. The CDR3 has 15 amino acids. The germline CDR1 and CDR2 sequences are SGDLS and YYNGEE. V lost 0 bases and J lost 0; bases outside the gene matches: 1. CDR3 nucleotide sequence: TGTGCCAGCAGCGTAGGGACAGGGTCTAACTATGGCTACACCTTC. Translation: CASSVGTGSNYGYTF.

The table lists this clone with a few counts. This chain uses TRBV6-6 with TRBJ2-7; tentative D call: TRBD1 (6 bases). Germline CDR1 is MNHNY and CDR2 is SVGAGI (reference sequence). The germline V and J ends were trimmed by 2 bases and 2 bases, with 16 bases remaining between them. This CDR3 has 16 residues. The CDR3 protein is CASSYLAGVSPYEQYF. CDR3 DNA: TGTGCCAGCAGTTACCTCGCAGGGGTGAGTCCCTACGAGCAGTACTTC.

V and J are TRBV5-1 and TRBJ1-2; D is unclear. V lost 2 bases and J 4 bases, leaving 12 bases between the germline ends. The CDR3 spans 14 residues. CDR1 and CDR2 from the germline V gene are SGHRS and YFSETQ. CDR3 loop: CASSFEGLTYGYTF. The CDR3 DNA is TGCGCCAGCAGCTTTGAAGGACTGACCTATGGCTACACCTTC.

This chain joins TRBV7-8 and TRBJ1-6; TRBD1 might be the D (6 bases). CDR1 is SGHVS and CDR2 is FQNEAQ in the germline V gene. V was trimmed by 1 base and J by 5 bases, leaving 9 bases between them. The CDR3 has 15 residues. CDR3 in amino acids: CASSLDGGDNSPLHF. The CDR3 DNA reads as TGTGCCAGCAGCTTAGATGGGGGCGATAATTCACCCCTCCACTTT.

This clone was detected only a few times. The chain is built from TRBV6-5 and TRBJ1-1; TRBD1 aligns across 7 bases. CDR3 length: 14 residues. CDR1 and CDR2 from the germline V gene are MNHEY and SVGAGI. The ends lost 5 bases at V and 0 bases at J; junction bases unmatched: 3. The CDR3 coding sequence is TGTGCCAGCAGTCAACAGGGGCTGAACACTGAAGCTTTCTTT. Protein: CASSQQGLNTEAFF.

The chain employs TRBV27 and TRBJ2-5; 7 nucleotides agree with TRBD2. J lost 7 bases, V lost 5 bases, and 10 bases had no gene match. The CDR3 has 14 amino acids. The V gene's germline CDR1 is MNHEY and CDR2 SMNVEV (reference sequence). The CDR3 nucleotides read TGTGCCAGCAGTCCCCAAGCGGGGAGGGGGACCCAGTACTTC. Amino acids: CASSPQAGRGTQYF.

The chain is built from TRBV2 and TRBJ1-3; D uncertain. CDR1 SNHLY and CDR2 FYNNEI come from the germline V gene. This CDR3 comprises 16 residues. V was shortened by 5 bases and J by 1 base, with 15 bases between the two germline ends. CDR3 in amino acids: CASSTTRGGSGNTIYF. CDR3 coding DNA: TGTGCCAGCAGTACCACCCGGGGTGGGTCTGGAAACACCATATATTTT.

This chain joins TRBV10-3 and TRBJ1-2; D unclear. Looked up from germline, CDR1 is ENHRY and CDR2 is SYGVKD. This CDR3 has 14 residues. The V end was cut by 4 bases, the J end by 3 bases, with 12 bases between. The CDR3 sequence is CAISAGDTDYGYTF. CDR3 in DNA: TGTGCCATCAGTGCGGGAGACACTGACTATGGCTACACCTTC.

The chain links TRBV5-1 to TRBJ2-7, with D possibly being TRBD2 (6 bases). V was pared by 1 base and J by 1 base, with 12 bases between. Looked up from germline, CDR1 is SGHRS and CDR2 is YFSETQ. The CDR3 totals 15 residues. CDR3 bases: TGCGCCAGCAGCTTGAACGCACGGGAGTCCTACGAGCAGTACTTC. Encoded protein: CASSLNARESYEQYF.

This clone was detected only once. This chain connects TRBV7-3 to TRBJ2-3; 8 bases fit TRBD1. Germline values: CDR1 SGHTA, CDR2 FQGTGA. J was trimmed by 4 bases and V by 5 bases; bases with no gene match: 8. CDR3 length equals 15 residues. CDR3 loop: CASSGGRGRSDTQYF. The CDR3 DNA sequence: TGTGCCAGCAGCGGCGGCAGGGGGCGCTCAGATACGCAGTATTTT.

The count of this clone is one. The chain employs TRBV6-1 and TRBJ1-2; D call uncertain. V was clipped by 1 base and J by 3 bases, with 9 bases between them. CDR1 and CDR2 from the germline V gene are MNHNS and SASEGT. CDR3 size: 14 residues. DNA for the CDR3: TGTGCCAGCAGTGAAGAATACAGAGACTATGGCTACACCTTC. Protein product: CASSEEYRDYGYTF.

The CDR3 protein is CASSSEWGNEKLFF. CDR3 coding DNA: TGTGCCAGCAGCTCCGAGTGGGGCAATGAAAAACTGTTTTTT. This chain links TRBV7-2 with TRBJ1-4; a weak D match, TRBD1 (5 bases). The CDR3 consists of 14 residues. Deletions cut 4 bases from V and 5 bases from J, with 11 bases between. CDR1 and CDR2 (germline): SGHTA, FQGNSA.

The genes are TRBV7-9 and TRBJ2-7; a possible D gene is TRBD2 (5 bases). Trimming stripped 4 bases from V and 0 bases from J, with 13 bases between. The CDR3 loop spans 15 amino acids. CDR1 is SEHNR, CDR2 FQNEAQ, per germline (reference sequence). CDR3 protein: CASSSRTDFSYEQYF. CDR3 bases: TGTGCCAGCAGCTCGAGGACTGACTTCTCCTACGAGCAGTACTTC. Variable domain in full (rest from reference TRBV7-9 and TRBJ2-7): DTGVSQNPRHKITKRGQNVTFRCDPISEHNRLYWYRQTLGQGPEFLTYFQNEAQLEKSRLLSDRFSAERPKGSFSTLEIQRTEQGDSAMYLCASSSRTDFSYEQYFGPGTRLTVT.

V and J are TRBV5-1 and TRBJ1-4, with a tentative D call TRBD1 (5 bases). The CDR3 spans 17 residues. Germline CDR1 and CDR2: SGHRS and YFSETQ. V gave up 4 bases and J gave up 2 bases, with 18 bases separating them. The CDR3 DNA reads TGCGCCAGCAGCCCGGGTCGGGGGACTGGGACTAATGAAAAACTGTTTTTT. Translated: CASSPGRGTGTNEKLFF.